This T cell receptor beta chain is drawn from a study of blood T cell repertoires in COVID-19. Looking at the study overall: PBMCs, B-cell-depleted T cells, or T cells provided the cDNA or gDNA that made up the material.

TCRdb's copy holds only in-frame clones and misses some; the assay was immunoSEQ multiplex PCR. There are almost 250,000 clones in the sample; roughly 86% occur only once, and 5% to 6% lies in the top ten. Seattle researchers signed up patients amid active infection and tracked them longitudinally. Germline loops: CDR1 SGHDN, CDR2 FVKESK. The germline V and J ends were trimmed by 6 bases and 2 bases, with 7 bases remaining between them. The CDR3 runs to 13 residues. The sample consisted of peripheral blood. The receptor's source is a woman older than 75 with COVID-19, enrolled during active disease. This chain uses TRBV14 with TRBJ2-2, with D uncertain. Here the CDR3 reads CASRSINTGELFF. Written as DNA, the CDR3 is TGTGCCAGCAGGTCAATTAACACCGGGGAGCTGTTTTTT. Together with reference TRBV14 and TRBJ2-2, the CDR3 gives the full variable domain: EAGVTQFPSHSVIEKGQTVTLRCDPISGHDNLYWYRRVMGKEIKFLLHFVKESKQDESGMPNNRFLAERTGGTYSTLKVQPAELEDSGVYFCASRSINTGELFFGEGSRLTVL.